This passage covers 3 T cell receptor beta chains from one sample sequenced in a study of identical twins. One entry per CDR3 protein results from TCRdb running MiXCR on the 5' RACE reads. The sample holds roughly 770,000 distinct CDR3 sequences; 15% to 20% are singletons and the top ten take about an eighth. This sample was shared with a second study, whose subject was T cells expressing NK-cell markers.

Sample: PBMCs. These receptors all come from a woman aged 18-29 years in good health.

The V and J genes are TRBV20-1 and TRBJ1-5, with D possibly TRBD1 on 6 matching bases. Germline CDR1 DFQATT, CDR2 SNEGSKA (reference sequence). Trimming took off 5 bases at V and 2 bases at J, with 13 bases between the two ends. The CDR3 spans 14 residues. The CDR3 DNA reads TGCAGTGCTGGACCGACAGGTGGCAATCAGCCCCAGCATTTT. Translated: CSAGPTGGNQPQHF.

The chain links TRBV7-9 to TRBJ2-5; D is perhaps TRBD1 or TRBD2 (5 bases each). The V gene lost 5 bases and the J gene lost 1 base, with 17 bases spanning the gap. This CDR3 has 16 amino acids. Germline V CDR1 and CDR2: SEHNR, FQNEAQ (reference sequence). The CDR3 DNA reads TGTGCCAGCAGCACGGGGCAGGAGCTACCCCAAGAGACCCAGTACTTC. Its translation: CASSTGQELPQETQYF.

This clonotype was picked up a small number of times. The chain has TRBV12-3 or TRBV12-4 and TRBJ2-2, with D tentatively TRBD1 (5 bases). The CDR3 extends over 15 amino acids. V was cut by 2 bases and J by 7 bases, with 14 bases left in between. In nucleotides, the CDR3 is TGTGCCAGCAGTTTATGGGGCAGGAATATCGGGGAGCTGTTTTTT. Translation: CASSLWGRNIGELFF.